These 30 T cell receptor beta chains share one sample of origin, sequenced in a study of tumor and adjacent non-tumor tissue in lung cancer. A modified ARM-PCR protocol with three rounds of nested PCR amplified TCRbeta. TCRdb analysed the multiplex PCR reads with MiXCR anew, one entry per CDR3 protein. The sample includes approximately 130,000 distinct CDR3 sequences, 55% to 75% of them seen just once. RNA was extracted from bulk tissue without any cell sorting. The sequenced material came from lung tumor tissue. The receptors derive from a man aged 25-45 years with non-small cell lung cancer.

This clonotype was detected many times. This chain uses TRBV5-4 with TRBJ2-4; unclear D gene. With 0 bases removed from V and 6 bases from J, the gap between germline ends came to 10 bases. This CDR3 has 14 residues. Germline CDR1 and CDR2: SGHNT and YYREEE (reference sequence). CDR3 coding DNA: TGTGCCAGCAGCTTGGCCGAAAGCAGAAACATTCAGTACTTC. Its protein is CASSLAESRNIQYF.

The sample holds a few counts of this clonotype. A much larger clone differs from this one at a single base, so this may be a read error. The V and J genes are TRBV24-1 and TRBJ1-2, with D maybe TRBD1 (6 bases). The CDR3 length is 13 residues. In germline, CDR1 is KGHDR, CDR2 SFDVKD. The CDR3 loop is CVTSDPGDYGYTF. CDR3 in DNA: TGTGTCACCAGTGACCCAGGGGACTATGGCTACACCTTC.

This clonotype has at least ten counts. The chain is built from TRBV20-1 and TRBJ2-5, with 7 bases identical to TRBD1. This CDR3 has 16 residues. The germline gives CDR1 DFQATT, CDR2 SNEGSKA (reference sequence). After removal of 6 bases from V and 1 base from J, the junction contained 14 bases not matched to a gene. The CDR3 here is CSARADREVGQETQYF. The CDR3 bases are TGCAGTGCCCGAGCCGACAGGGAAGTGGGCCAAGAGACCCAGTACTTC.

Turning to this clonotype: Its ends do not fully match the called genes, so a read error is possible. This chain uses TRBV12-3 or TRBV12-4 with TRBJ2-1; 9 bases line up with TRBD2. The CDR3 length is 14 residues. Here the CDR3 reads CASIYGGRANEELF. The CDR3 DNA follows: TGTGCCAGCATTTATGGCGGGAGGGCCAATGAGGAGCTCTTC.

On this clonotype: A much larger clone is a single base away; this may be a read error. The rearrangement links TRBV10-3 to TRBJ2-7, with TRBD2 matching 7 bases. Germline values: CDR1 ENHRY, CDR2 SYGVKD. CDR3 length: 14 residues. With V trimmed by 10 bases and J by 1 base, 10 bases remained unmatched. This CDR3 is CATVEWGGSYEQYF. The CDR3 DNA follows: TGTGCCACCGTAGAGTGGGGGGGATCCTACGAGCAGTACTTC.

As concerns this clonotype: The conserved final phenylalanine or tryptophan is absent from the CDR3, which likely points to a read error. The V and J genes are TRBV12-3 or TRBV12-4 and TRBJ1-5; 9 nucleotides match TRBD1. The CDR3 totals 14 residues. CDR3 in amino acids: CASCFGTGIQPQHL. CDR3 sequence (DNA): TGTGCCAGCTGTTTTGGGACAGGGATTCAGCCCCAGCATTTA.

This clonotype was counted many times. CDR3 bases: TGTGCCAGCAGTTCCTCCGGATCAAGGCAGCCCCAGCATTTT. This gives the protein CASSSSGSRQPQHF. The chain couples TRBV12-3 or TRBV12-4 to TRBJ1-5, with D uncertain. This CDR3 is 14 amino acids long. Trimming removed 4 bases at V and 7 bases at J, with 14 bases between.

A note on this clonotype: Mismatch with germline at one junction end may stem from a read error. The chain combines TRBV6-2 or TRBV6-3 with TRBJ2-6, with D tentatively TRBD1 (5 bases). CDR1 and CDR2 (germline): MNHEY, SVGEGT. The CDR3 sequence is 15 residues long. The CDR3 protein is CASSPKGPGANVLSF. In DNA form, the CDR3 reads TGTGCCAGCAGTCCCAAGGGGCCTGGGGCCAATGTCCTGAGTTTC.

Details on this clonotype: A much larger clone differs from this one at a single base, so this may be a read error. The chain is built from TRBV6-5 and TRBJ2-3; 7 nucleotides agree with TRBD2. Per germline, CDR1 MNHEY and CDR2 SVGAGI. The CDR3 length is 15 residues. DNA for the CDR3: TGTTCCAGCACCGCGGGACTATCTAGCACAGATACGCAGTATTTT. Translated, it gives CSSTAGLSSTDTQYF.

Many counts were recorded for this clonotype. V gene TRBV20-1 combines with J gene TRBJ2-2; possible D gene TRBD2, 6 bases. The CDR3 totals 14 residues. With 6 bases removed from V and 5 bases from J, the gap between germline ends came to 16 bases. CDR1 and CDR2 from the germline V gene are DFQATT and SNEGSKA (reference sequence). In DNA form, the CDR3 reads TGCAGTGCCCTACGACTAGTCGGAACCGGGGAGCTGTTTTTT. Its protein is CSALRLVGTGELFF.

To note about this clonotype: Here the CDR3 omits its conserved ending phenylalanine or tryptophan, so a read error is the likely source. This chain connects TRBV13 to TRBJ2-7; a possible D gene is TRBD2 (5 bases). This CDR3 is 12 amino acids long. From germline, CDR1 is PRHDT and CDR2 FYEKMQ (reference sequence). The V end lost 8 bases, the J end lost 5 bases, and 13 bases lay between the germline ends. Here the CDR3 DNA reads TGTGCCAGCCGGGAAGGGTTCCACGAGCAGTACTTG. It yields the protein CASREGFHEQYL.

By share, this clonotype counts as medium-sized. The V and J genes are TRBV14 and TRBJ1-6, with D possibly being TRBD1 (6 bases). The germline gives CDR1 SGHDN, CDR2 FVKESK. Trimming shortened V by 4 bases and J by 10 bases, and 23 bases separated the two germline ends. This CDR3 is 17 amino acids long. The CDR3 loop is CASSRTKAGAGASPLHF. CDR3 coding DNA: TGTGCCAGCAGCCGCACGAAAGCCGGGGCGGGGGCGTCACCCCTCCACTTT.

The V gene is TRBV12-5, the J gene TRBJ2-1; TRBD2 aligns across 8 bases. There are 17 residues in the CDR3. V lost 2 bases, J lost 7 bases, and 13 bases stayed unmatched. Germline loops: CDR1 LGHNT, CDR2 FRNRAP. This CDR3 reads CASGLPPGGGSCNEQFF. The CDR3 region has the DNA TGTGCTAGTGGTTTGCCGCCCGGGGGGGGTTCCTGTAATGAGCAGTTCTTC.

On this clonotype: It is likely a read error, because the conserved phenylalanine at the end of the CDR3 is missing. It is unclear where the CDR3 begins or ends on the DNA, so no DNA is shown, and the CDR3 is as TCRdb lists it. This chain uses TRBV5-1 with TRBJ2-4; the table gives TRBD1 as D, unverified against the DNA. The length of the CDR3 is 13 amino acids, counting both ends. Germline CDR1 is SGHRS and CDR2 is YFSETQ. CDR3 sequence: CASSGTGGYIQYS.

This clonotype was seen a few times. The junction shows a germline mismatch at one end, possibly a read error. This chain uses TRBV12-3 or TRBV12-4 with TRBJ2-7; D is unclear. CDR3 size: 14 residues. CDR3 in amino acids: CVSSRHPIPYEQYF. The CDR3 DNA reads TGTGTCAGCAGCCGACATCCCATTCCCTACGAGCAGTACTTC.

Worth noting for this clonotype: An end of the junction differs from the germline gene, which may be a read error. The V call is TRBV20-1, the J call TRBJ1-5; D might be TRBD1 (5 bases). The CDR3 has 16 residues. The V gene's germline CDR1 is DFQATT and CDR2 SNEGSKA (reference sequence). DNA for the CDR3: TGCAGTGCTAGAGTTTGGGGGGGAGGAGACGATCAGCCCCAGCAATTT. It translates to CSARVWGGGDDQPQQF.

J is TRBJ1-6 and V is TRBV20-1, with 8 bases matching TRBD1. The CDR3 spans 13 residues. Germline-derived CDR1 and CDR2 are DFQATT and SNEGSKA (reference sequence). V lost 3 bases to trimming and J lost 8 bases; unmatched junction nucleotides: 3. CDR3 nucleotide sequence: TGCAGTGCTAGCCTGACAGGGGATTCACCCCTCCACTTT. This codes for CSASLTGDSPLHF.

Many counts were recorded for this clonotype. Written as DNA, the CDR3 is TGCAGCGCCCGGGAGCCAGATACGCAGTATTTT. As protein: CSAREPDTQYF. The V gene is TRBV29-1, the J gene TRBJ2-3; possibly TRBD2 for D (6 bases). This CDR3 spans 11 amino acids. Germline V gene data show CDR1 as SQVTM and CDR2 as ANQGSEA. V lost 7 bases to trimming and J lost 4 bases, with 9 bases between them.

This clonotype was recorded many times. The chain combines TRBV12-3 or TRBV12-4 with TRBJ2-5; D is unclear. Trimming stripped 7 bases from V and 4 bases from J, with 13 bases between. CDR3 length equals 13 residues. In DNA form, the CDR3 reads TGTGCCAGCACTCTTACATCCCGAGAGACCCAGTACTTC. Protein sequence: CASTLTSRETQYF.

This clonotype occurred a few times. This CDR3 is missing its conserved last phenylalanine or tryptophan, likely due to a read error. The chain employs TRBV11-2 and TRBJ1-3; D not resolved. Germline V gives CDR1 SGHAT, CDR2 FQNNGV. The CDR3 loop spans 15 amino acids. DNA of the CDR3: TGTGCCAGTAGCTTACGCAGGAGCTCTGGAAACACCATATATCTT. The encoded protein is CASSLRRSSGNTIYL.

This clonotype was detected many times. This sequence joins TRBV4-3 and TRBJ2-2; D is uncertain. Germline loops: CDR1 LGHNA, CDR2 YSLEER. The CDR3 loop spans 14 amino acids. Trimming took 0 bases from V and 7 from J, leaving 9 bases between them. The CDR3 loop reads CASSQDGRSGELFF. The CDR3 nucleotides read TGCGCCAGCAGCCAAGACGGGCGTAGCGGGGAGCTGTTTTTT.

This rearrangement joins TRBV29-1 to TRBJ1-5; D gene ambiguous. The V end was cut by 7 bases, the J end by 7 bases, with 14 bases between. The CDR3 covers 12 residues. Germline V lookup: CDR1 SQVTM, CDR2 ANQGSEA. CDR3 in amino acids: CSASGMDQPQHF. Written as DNA, the CDR3 is TGCAGCGCCAGTGGGATGGACCAGCCCCAGCATTTT.

Details on this clonotype: This may be a read error, as it is one base from a much larger clone. This rearrangement joins TRBV6-5 to TRBJ1-6; D is unresolved. Trimming pared 6 bases from V and 9 bases from J, leaving 9 bases between. The germline gives CDR1 MNHEY, CDR2 SVGAGI. CDR3 size: 12 residues. CDR3 nucleotides: TGTGCCAGCAGCCGCAATAGTTCACCCCTCCACTTT. It encodes CASSRNSSPLHF.

Concerning this clonotype itself: Since a much larger clone is just one base distant, this may be a read error. The V and J genes are TRBV6-2 or TRBV6-3 and TRBJ1-5, with no clear D. Germline V gene lookup returns CDR1 MNHEY and CDR2 SVGEGT. The CDR3 runs to 19 residues. V was shortened by 0 bases and J by 3 bases, with 21 bases between the two germline ends. DNA of the CDR3: TGTGCCAGCAGTTACTCGAATCGGCAGAGGGCAGGCGTCAATCAGCCCCAGCATTTT. Translating it yields CASSYSNRQRAGVNQPQHF.

This clonotype was seen more than once but under ten times. This may arise from a read error, as a much more abundant clone is one base away. The chain joins TRBV12-3 or TRBV12-4 to TRBJ2-7, with D tentatively TRBD1 (5 bases). This CDR3 is built from 14 residues. V was pared by 3 bases and J by 6 bases, with 15 bases between. CDR3 sequence (DNA): TGTGCCAGCAGTTTCGAGTTCCCAAGGGGCGAGCAGTACTTC. Encoded protein: CASSFEFPRGEQYF.

Remarks on this clonotype: This clone may be a read error of a much larger clone one base away. The V call is TRBV6-2 or TRBV6-3, the J call TRBJ1-2, with D possibly matching TRBD1 (6 bases). Germline CDR1 MNHEY, CDR2 SVGEGT. This CDR3 has 11 residues. CDR3 sequence reads: CVSSAWGAYTF. The DNA of the CDR3 is TGTGTCAGCAGTGCGTGGGGGGCCTACACCTTC.

About this clonotype itself: The junction shows a germline mismatch at one end, possibly a read error. The V and J genes are TRBV5-5 and TRBJ1-5, with no clear D. The germline CDR1 and CDR2 sequences are SGHKS and YYEKEE (reference sequence). This CDR3 region has 15 residues. The CDR3 DNA follows: TGTGCCAGCAGCTTGGGCAGTTATAGCAATCAGTCCCAGCATTTT. Its protein product is CASSLGSYSNQSQHF.

To note about this clonotype: A read error may account for a junction end that differs from germline. The chain links TRBV29-1 to TRBJ1-2; D possibly corresponds to TRBD1 (6 bases). From germline, CDR1 is SQVTM and CDR2 ANQGSEA. The length of the CDR3 is 13 residues. The CDR3 nucleotides read TGCAACATTTCGGACAGTCGGGTGTATGGTTACACCTTC. Amino acids: CNISDSRVYGYTF.

This clonotype occurred many times. This chain joins TRBV20-1 and TRBJ2-1; TRBD2 aligns across 8 bases. The germline CDR1 and CDR2 sequences are DFQATT and SNEGSKA (reference sequence). CDR3 length: 15 residues. The CDR3 DNA reads as TGCAGCCCCAGTTTTCGTAGCGGGATCTACAATGAGCAGTTCTTC. Its protein is CSPSFRSGIYNEQFF.

The J gene is TRBJ1-1, the V gene TRBV12-3 or TRBV12-4; D gene unclear. The V end lost 9 bases, the J end lost 6 bases, and 26 bases lay between the germline ends. There are 16 residues in the CDR3. The CDR3 sequence: CASGPTLGTIGSEAFF. The CDR3 region has the DNA TGTGCCAGTGGACCTACTTTAGGTACGATAGGGTCTGAAGCTTTCTTT.